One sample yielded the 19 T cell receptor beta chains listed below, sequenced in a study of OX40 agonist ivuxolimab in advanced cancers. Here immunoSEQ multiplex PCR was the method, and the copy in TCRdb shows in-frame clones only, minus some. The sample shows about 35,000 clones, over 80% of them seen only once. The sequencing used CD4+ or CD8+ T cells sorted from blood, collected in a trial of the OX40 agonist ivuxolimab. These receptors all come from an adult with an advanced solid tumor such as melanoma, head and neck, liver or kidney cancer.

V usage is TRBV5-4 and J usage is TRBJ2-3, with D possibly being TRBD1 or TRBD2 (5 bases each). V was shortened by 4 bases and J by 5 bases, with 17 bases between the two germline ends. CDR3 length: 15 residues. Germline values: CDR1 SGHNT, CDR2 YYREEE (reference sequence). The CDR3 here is CASSPFGGARDTQYF. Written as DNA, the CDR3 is TGTGCCAGCAGCCCCTTTGGGGGAGCACGAGATACGCAGTATTTT.

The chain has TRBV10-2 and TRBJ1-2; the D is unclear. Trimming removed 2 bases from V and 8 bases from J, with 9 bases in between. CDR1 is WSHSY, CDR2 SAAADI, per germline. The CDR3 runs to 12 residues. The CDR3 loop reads CASSEVPDGYTF. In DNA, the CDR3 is TGCGCCAGCAGTGAGGTGCCGGACGGCTACACCTTC.

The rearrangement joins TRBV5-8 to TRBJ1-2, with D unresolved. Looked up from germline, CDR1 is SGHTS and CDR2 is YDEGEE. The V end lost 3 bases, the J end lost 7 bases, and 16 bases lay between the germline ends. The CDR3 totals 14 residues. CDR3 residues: CASSSGFTIGGYTF. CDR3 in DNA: TGTGCCAGCAGCTCAGGCTTTACGATCGGTGGCTACACCTTC.

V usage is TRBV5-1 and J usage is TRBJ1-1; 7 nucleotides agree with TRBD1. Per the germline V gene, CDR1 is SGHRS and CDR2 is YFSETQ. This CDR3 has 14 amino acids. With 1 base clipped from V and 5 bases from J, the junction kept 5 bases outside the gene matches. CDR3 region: CASSLRSRGTEAFF. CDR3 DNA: TGCGCCAGCAGCTTGCGCTCCAGGGGGACTGAAGCTTTCTTT. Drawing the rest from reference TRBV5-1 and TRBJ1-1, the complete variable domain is KAGVTQTPRYLIKTRGQQVTLSCSPISGHRSVSWYQQTPGQGLQFLFEYFSETQRNKGNFPGRFSGRQFSNSRSEMNVSTLELGDSALYLCASSLRSRGTEAFFGQGTRLTVV.

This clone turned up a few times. This chain's CDR3 is CASSPMGEQPQHF. DNA for the CDR3: TGTGCCAGCAGTCCTATGGGGGAGCAGCCCCAGCATTTT. The J gene is TRBJ1-5, the V gene TRBV27; the D gene is possibly TRBD1 (5 bases). The CDR3 loop spans 13 amino acids. The V end lost 5 bases, the J end lost 7 bases, and 12 bases lay between the germline ends. Germline V gene data show CDR1 as MNHEY and CDR2 as SMNVEV (reference sequence).

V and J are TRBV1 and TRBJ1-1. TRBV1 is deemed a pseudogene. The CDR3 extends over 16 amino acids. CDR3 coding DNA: TGCACCAGCAGCCAAGATCCCCGGGACCAGCGGACTGAAGCTTTCTTT. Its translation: CTSSQDPRDQRTEAFF.

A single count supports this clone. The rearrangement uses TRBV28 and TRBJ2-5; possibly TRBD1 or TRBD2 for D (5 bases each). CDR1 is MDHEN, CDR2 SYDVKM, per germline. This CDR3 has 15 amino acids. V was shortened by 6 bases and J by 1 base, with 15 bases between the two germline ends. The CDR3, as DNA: TGTGCCAGCAGGGGACGGGTACGGCCCCAAGAGACCCAGTACTTC. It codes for CASRGRVRPQETQYF.

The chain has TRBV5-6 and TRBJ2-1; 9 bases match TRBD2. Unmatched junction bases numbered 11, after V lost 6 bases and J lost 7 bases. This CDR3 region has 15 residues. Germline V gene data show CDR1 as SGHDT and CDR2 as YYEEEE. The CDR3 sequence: CASTEGETSGNEQFF. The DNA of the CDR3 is TGTGCCAGCACCGAGGGGGAGACTAGCGGTAATGAGCAGTTCTTC. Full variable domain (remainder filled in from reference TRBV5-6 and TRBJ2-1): DAGVTQSPTHLIKTRGQQVTLRCSPKSGHDTVSWYQQALGQGPQFIFQYYEEEERQRGNFPDRFSGHQFPNYSSELNVNALLLGDSALYLCASTEGETSGNEQFFGPGTRLTVL.

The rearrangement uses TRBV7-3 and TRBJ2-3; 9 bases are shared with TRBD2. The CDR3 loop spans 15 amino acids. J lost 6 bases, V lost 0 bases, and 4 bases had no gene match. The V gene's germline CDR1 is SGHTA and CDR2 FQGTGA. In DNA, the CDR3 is TGTGCCAGCAGCTTAACTAGCGGGAGAGTTGATACGCAGTATTTT. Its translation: CASSLTSGRVDTQYF.

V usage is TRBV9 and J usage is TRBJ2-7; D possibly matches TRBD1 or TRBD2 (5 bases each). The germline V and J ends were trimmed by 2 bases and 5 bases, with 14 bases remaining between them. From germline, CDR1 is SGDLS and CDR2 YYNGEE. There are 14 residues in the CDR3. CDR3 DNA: TGTGCCAGCAGCGTCGGGGACCCCGCCGACGAGCAGTACTTC. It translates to CASSVGDPADEQYF.

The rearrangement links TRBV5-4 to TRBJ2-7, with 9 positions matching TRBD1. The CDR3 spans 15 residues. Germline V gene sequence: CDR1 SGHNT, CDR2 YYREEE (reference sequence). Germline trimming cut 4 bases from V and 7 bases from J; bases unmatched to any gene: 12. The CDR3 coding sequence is TGTGCCAGCAGCCTACAGGGGGCAAGAGTTTGGGAGCAGTACTTC. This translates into CASSLQGARVWEQYF.

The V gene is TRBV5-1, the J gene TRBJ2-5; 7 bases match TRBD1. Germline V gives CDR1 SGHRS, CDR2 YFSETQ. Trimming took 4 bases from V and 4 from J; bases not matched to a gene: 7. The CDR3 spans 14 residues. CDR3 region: CASSTQGLGETQYF. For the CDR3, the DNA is TGCGCCAGCAGCACACAGGGGCTAGGAGAGACCCAGTACTTC.

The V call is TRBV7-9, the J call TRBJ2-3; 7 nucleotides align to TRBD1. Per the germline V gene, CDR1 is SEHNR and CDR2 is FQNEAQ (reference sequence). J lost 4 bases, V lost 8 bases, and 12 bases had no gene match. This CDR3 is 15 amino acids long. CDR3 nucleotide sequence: TGTGCCAGCGTAGAGAGGAGACAGGGCGCAGATACGCAGTATTTT. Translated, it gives CASVERRQGADTQYF.

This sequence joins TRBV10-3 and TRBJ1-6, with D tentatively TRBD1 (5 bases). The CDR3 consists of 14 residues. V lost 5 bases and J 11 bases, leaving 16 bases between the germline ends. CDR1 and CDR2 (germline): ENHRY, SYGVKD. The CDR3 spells CAISHMQGRAPLHF. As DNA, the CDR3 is TGTGCCATCAGTCATATGCAGGGTAGGGCACCCCTCCACTTT.

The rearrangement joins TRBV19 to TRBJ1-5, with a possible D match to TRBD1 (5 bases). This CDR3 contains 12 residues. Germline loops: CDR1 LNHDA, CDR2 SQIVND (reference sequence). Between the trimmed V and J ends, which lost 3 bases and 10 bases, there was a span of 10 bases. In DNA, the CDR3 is TGTGCCAGTAGTATTGGAGGGGAACCCCAGCATTTT. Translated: CASSIGGEPQHF.

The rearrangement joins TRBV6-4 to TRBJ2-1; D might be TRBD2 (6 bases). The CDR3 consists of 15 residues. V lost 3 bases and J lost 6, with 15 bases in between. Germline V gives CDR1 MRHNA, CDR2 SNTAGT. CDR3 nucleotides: TGTGCCAGCAGTGAAGTTGGAGGGGTGGCCAATGAGCAGTTCTTC. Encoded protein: CASSEVGGVANEQFF.

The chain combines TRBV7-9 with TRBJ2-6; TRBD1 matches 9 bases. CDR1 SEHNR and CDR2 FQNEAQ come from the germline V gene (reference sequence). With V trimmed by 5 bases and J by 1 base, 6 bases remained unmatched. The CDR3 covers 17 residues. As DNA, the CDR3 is TGTGCCAGCAGCGCGACCGGGACAGGGTCTGGGGCCAACGTCCTGACTTTC. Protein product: CASSATGTGSGANVLTF.

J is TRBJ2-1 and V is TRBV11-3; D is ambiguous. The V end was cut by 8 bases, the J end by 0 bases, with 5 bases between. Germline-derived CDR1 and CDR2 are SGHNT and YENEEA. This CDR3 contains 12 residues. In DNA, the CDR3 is TGTGCCAGCGGTAGCTCCTACAATGAGCAGTTCTTC. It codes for CASGSSYNEQFF.

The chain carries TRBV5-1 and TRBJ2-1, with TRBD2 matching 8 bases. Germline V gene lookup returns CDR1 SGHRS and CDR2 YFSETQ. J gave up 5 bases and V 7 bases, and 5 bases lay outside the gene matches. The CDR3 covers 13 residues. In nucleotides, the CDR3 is TGCGCCAGCGGGACTAGTACCCACAATGAGCAGTTCTTC. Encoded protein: CASGTSTHNEQFF.